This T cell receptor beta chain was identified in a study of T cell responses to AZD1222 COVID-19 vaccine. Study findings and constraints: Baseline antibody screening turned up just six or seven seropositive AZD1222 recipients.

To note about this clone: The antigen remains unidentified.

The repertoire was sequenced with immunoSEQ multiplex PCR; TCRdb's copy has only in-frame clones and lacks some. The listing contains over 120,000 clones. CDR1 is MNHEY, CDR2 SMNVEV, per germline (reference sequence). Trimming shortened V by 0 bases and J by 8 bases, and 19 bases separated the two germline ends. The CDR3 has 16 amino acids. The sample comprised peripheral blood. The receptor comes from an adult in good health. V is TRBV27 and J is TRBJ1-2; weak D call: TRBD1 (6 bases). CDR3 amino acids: CASSLSMGGAPSGYTF. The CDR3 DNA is TGTGCCAGCAGTTTATCGATGGGGGGCGCCCCGAGCGGCTACACCTTC.